One sample yielded the 25 T cell receptor beta chains listed below, sequenced in a study of T cell responses to AZD1222 COVID-19 vaccine. Generated by immunoSEQ multiplex PCR, the TCRdb table keeps only in-frame clones and is missing some. Here the sample spans about 180,000 clones, 94% being singletons. The input for sequencing was peripheral blood, taken 28 days after the second AZD1222 dose. Source of these receptors: an adult who received the AZD1222 COVID-19 vaccine.

V is TRBV9 and J is TRBJ2-1; no clear D gene. This CDR3 has 12 amino acids. Looked up from germline, CDR1 is SGDLS and CDR2 is YYNGEE. Trimming pared 0 bases from V and 4 bases from J, leaving 2 bases between. The CDR3 DNA follows: TGTGCCAGCAGCGTAGGATACAATGAGCAGTTCTTC. It encodes CASSVGYNEQFF.

The J gene is TRBJ1-2, the V gene TRBV29-1; 9 bases agree with TRBD1. Germline CDR1 reads SQVTM; CDR2 reads ANQGSEA. The CDR3 spans 12 residues. Trimming cost V 7 bases and J 8 bases; bases outside gene matches: 8. The CDR3 sequence is CSEGQGSRGYTF. For the CDR3, the DNA is TGCAGCGAGGGACAGGGATCCCGCGGCTACACCTTC.

This rearrangement joins TRBV28 to TRBJ1-3; tentatively, D is TRBD1 (5 bases). V lost 6 bases, J lost 4 bases, and 13 bases lay in between. CDR1 is MDHEN, CDR2 SYDVKM, per germline. CDR3 size: 14 residues. This chain's CDR3 is CASRMVRGGNTIYF. The CDR3 nucleotides read TGTGCCAGCAGAATGGTCCGGGGGGGAAACACCATATATTTT.

The J gene is TRBJ2-5, the V gene TRBV11-3; tentatively, D is TRBD2 (6 bases). The CDR3 extends over 14 amino acids. The V gene's germline CDR1 is SGHNT and CDR2 YENEEA. Trimming pared 2 bases from V and 5 bases from J, leaving 12 bases between. In DNA, the CDR3 is TGTGCCAGCAGCTTACACGGGGGTGGGGAGACCCAGTACTTC. Protein product: CASSLHGGGETQYF.

The chain joins TRBV18 to TRBJ2-3, with 13 bases identical to TRBD2. Trimming took 4 bases from V and 0 from J; bases not matched to a gene: 4. This CDR3 spans 17 amino acids. Germline CDR1 reads KGHSH; CDR2 reads LQKENI. The CDR3 region has the DNA TGTGCCAGCTCACGGTCGACTAGCGGGGGGAGCACAGATACGCAGTATTTT. Its protein product is CASSRSTSGGSTDTQYF.

The V gene is TRBV29-1, the J gene TRBJ2-1; D is possibly TRBD1 or TRBD2 (5 bases each). Deletions cut 5 bases from V and 2 bases from J, with 13 bases between. Germline lookup yields CDR1 SQVTM and CDR2 ANQGSEA. The CDR3 covers 14 residues. The CDR3 protein is CSVYLVGAYNEQFF. CDR3 coding DNA: TGCAGCGTTTATCTGGTGGGGGCCTACAATGAGCAGTTCTTC.

The V and J genes are TRBV6-6 and TRBJ1-1; a possible D gene is TRBD1 (5 bases). V was pared by 2 bases and J by 0 bases, with 10 bases between. Germline loops: CDR1 MNHNY, CDR2 SVGAGI (reference sequence). The CDR3 is 15 residues long. CDR3 protein: CASSYIQGMNTEAFF. The DNA for the CDR3 is TGTGCCAGCAGTTACATCCAGGGCATGAACACTGAAGCTTTCTTT.

Here the CDR3 reads CATSRELPHLASGISWELFF. The CDR3 region has the DNA TGTGCCACCAGCAGAGAACTTCCCCACCTAGCTAGCGGGATAAGCTGGGAGCTGTTTTTT. The rearrangement uses TRBV15 and TRBJ2-2, with 9 bases matching TRBD2. This CDR3 has 20 amino acids. CDR1 LNHNV and CDR2 YYDKDF come from the germline V gene (reference sequence). V trimming: 0 bases; J trimming: 9 bases; junction bases outside the gene matches: 20.

Concerning this clone itself: Other DNA sequences in the same sample also yield this CDR3. The chain uses TRBV6-5 and TRBJ2-1; D gene ambiguous. The CDR3 is 16 amino acids. Germline CDR1 is MNHEY and CDR2 is SVGAGI. V was pared by 0 bases and J by 0 bases, with 9 bases between. The CDR3 DNA follows: TGTGCCAGCAGTTACTCTCCAGAGAGCTCCTACAATGAGCAGTTCTTC. It encodes CASSYSPESSYNEQFF.

This chain links TRBV6-5 with TRBJ1-2; D unresolved. V lost 6 bases, J lost 6 bases, and 8 bases lay in between. This CDR3 contains 11 residues. Germline CDR1 MNHEY, CDR2 SVGAGI. CDR3 bases: TGTGCCAGCAGCCCCCTAGATGGCTACACCTTC. Amino acids: CASSPLDGYTF.

V gene TRBV6-5 combines with J gene TRBJ2-7; 9 nucleotides match TRBD1. This CDR3 region has 13 residues. The junction had 4 bases not matched to a gene; V was cut back by 6 bases and J by 4 bases. Germline CDR1 MNHEY, CDR2 SVGAGI. The CDR3 bases are TGTGCCAGCAGCCCCGGGACAGGGTACGAGCAGTACTTC. Its protein product is CASSPGTGYEQYF.

The rearrangement uses TRBV19 and TRBJ1-2; D gene ambiguous. The length of the CDR3 is 14 residues. V lost 5 bases, J lost 7 bases, and 17 bases lay in between. Germline CDR1 and CDR2: LNHDA and SQIVND (reference sequence). CDR3 protein: CASSSPRDRGGYTF. The CDR3 DNA reads as TGTGCCAGTAGTTCCCCCCGGGATCGTGGTGGCTACACCTTC.

This rearrangement joins TRBV4-3 to TRBJ1-2, with 10 bases identical to TRBD1. This CDR3 has 15 residues. The germline CDR1 and CDR2 sequences are LGHNA and YSLEER. V lost 5 bases to trimming and J lost 3 bases; unmatched junction nucleotides: 6. The CDR3 DNA follows: TGCGCCAGCAGCACCCAGGACAGGGGGGACTATGGCTACACCTTC. This codes for CASSTQDRGDYGYTF.

The J gene is TRBJ2-7, the V gene TRBV30; D is perhaps TRBD2 (6 bases). The CDR3 sequence is 13 residues long. Germline CDR1 GTSNPN, CDR2 SVGIG (reference sequence). V lost 3 bases to trimming and J lost 5 bases, with 14 bases between them. CDR3 in amino acids: CAWRPGTHHEQYF. CDR3 bases: TGTGCCTGGAGGCCCGGGACTCACCACGAGCAGTACTTC.

The chain is built from TRBV18 and TRBJ2-1; D perhaps matches TRBD1 (6 bases). This CDR3 is 17 amino acids long. V dropped 3 bases and J dropped 0 bases, with 15 bases sitting between them. In germline, CDR1 is KGHSH, CDR2 LQKENI. CDR3 residues: CASSPESRTVSYNEQFF. CDR3 coding DNA: TGTGCCAGCTCACCGGAATCACGGACAGTCTCCTACAATGAGCAGTTCTTC. The variable domain in full, completed from reference TRBV18 and TRBJ2-1, reads NAGVMQNPRHLVRRRGQEARLRCSPMKGHSHVYWYRQLPEEGLKFMVYLQKENIIDESGMPKERFSAEFPKEGPSILRIQQVVRGDSAAYFCASSPESRTVSYNEQFFGPGTRLTVL.

As for this clone: Other nucleotide sequences in the sample specify the same CDR3. The chain employs TRBV19 and TRBJ1-1; D unresolved. Germline V lookup: CDR1 LNHDA, CDR2 SQIVND (reference sequence). The CDR3 loop spans 13 amino acids. V lost 1 base, J lost 3 bases, and 6 bases lay in between. CDR3: CASSIGGYTEAFF. The DNA for the CDR3 is TGTGCCAGTAGTATAGGCGGATACACTGAAGCTTTCTTT.

The chain recombines TRBV18 with TRBJ1-2; 10 bases are shared with TRBD1. Germline V gene data show CDR1 as KGHSH and CDR2 as LQKENI. The J segment lost 4 bases and the V segment lost 5 bases, leaving 7 bases of the junction unmatched. CDR3 length: 15 amino acids. This CDR3 reads CASSATTGGLYGYTF. CDR3 nucleotide sequence: TGTGCCAGCTCAGCAACGACAGGGGGCCTCTATGGCTACACCTTC.

The chain uses TRBV28 and TRBJ2-1; TRBD2 aligns across 9 bases. There are 15 residues in the CDR3. The germline gives CDR1 MDHEN, CDR2 SYDVKM. After removal of 8 bases from V and 5 bases from J, the junction contained 10 bases not matched to a gene. Written as DNA, the CDR3 is TGTGCCAGCGCGCCTCAACTAGCGGGTCACAATGAGCAGTTCTTC. Encoded protein: CASAPQLAGHNEQFF.

This clone was counted between two and nine times. The rearrangement links TRBV18 to TRBJ1-1; 8 positions match TRBD1. Germline values: CDR1 KGHSH, CDR2 LQKENI. J gave up 1 base and V 4 bases, and 8 bases lay outside the gene matches. The CDR3 length is 16 residues. For the CDR3, the DNA is TGTGCCAGCTCACTAAGACAGGGGTCTTCGAACACTGAAGCTTTCTTT. Its protein product is CASSLRQGSSNTEAFF.

The DNA of the CDR3 is TGTGCCAGCAGCTTAGCCCGGGCAGGGGGGAATGAAAAACTGTTTTTT. Amino acid sequence: CASSLARAGGNEKLFF. The rearrangement uses TRBV7-8 and TRBJ1-4, with TRBD1 matching over 7 bases. The V gene's germline CDR1 is SGHVS and CDR2 FQNEAQ. V lost 0 bases, J lost 5 bases, and 6 bases stayed unmatched. The CDR3 is 16 residues long.

The V and J genes are TRBV27 and TRBJ1-1; the D gene is possibly TRBD1 (6 bases). The CDR3 has 14 residues. V dropped 0 bases and J dropped 5 bases, with 10 bases sitting between them. CDR1 and CDR2 from the germline V gene are MNHEY and SMNVEV (reference sequence). The CDR3 spells CASSLSQGWTEAFF. The CDR3 region has the DNA TGTGCCAGCAGTTTATCACAGGGATGGACTGAAGCTTTCTTT.

This chain links TRBV7-3 with TRBJ1-1; the D is unclear. Between the trimmed V and J ends, which lost 6 bases and 3 bases, there was a span of 14 bases. Germline V CDR1 and CDR2: SGHTA, FQGTGA. CDR3 length equals 14 residues. Written as DNA, the CDR3 is TGTGCCAGCAGTCAATCCAGAGGCCACACTGAAGCTTTCTTT. Translating gives CASSQSRGHTEAFF.

The chain has TRBV5-1 and TRBJ1-1; tentatively, D is TRBD1 (5 bases). Germline V CDR1 and CDR2: SGHRS, YFSETQ. The CDR3 runs to 15 residues. Trimming took 1 base from V and 2 from J, leaving 12 bases between them. In DNA, the CDR3 is TGCGCCAGCAGCTTGACAAGGGGCCGCAACACTGAAGCTTTCTTT. Residues: CASSLTRGRNTEAFF.

This clone showed up just once. The genes are TRBV28 and TRBJ1-3; no clear D. The V and J ends lost 6 bases and 4 bases respectively, with 7 bases between them. CDR3 length equals 12 residues. Germline loops: CDR1 MDHEN, CDR2 SYDVKM. The CDR3 here is CASSQPGNTIYF. The DNA for the CDR3 is TGTGCCAGCAGCCAACCGGGAAACACCATATATTTT.

V gene TRBV3-1 (or the pseudogene TRBV3-2) combines with J gene TRBJ1-3; 9 nucleotides agree with TRBD1. V lost 6 bases to trimming and J lost 2 bases; unmatched junction nucleotides: 5. Germline lookup yields CDR1 LGHDT and CDR2 YNNKEL (reference sequence). This CDR3 comprises 15 residues. The CDR3 coding sequence is TGTGCCAGCAGTCTCTGGGACAGGGCTGGAAACACCATATATTTT. Translated, it gives CASSLWDRAGNTIYF.